Following are 22 T cell receptor beta chains from one sample sequenced in a study of radiotherapy plus CTLA-4 blockade in lung cancer. The protocol was immunoSEQ multiplex PCR, while the TCRdb copy is restricted to in-frame clones and leaves out a portion. The sample gives under 25,000 clones, around 72% of which show up once; approximately 3.8% is in the top ten. Here the sequenced sample was peripheral blood, taken from a patient treated with radiotherapy plus ipilimumab. These receptors came from a human donor with non-small cell lung cancer who had stable disease on radiotherapy plus ipilimumab.

This clone was detected only a few times. The V call is TRBV11-3, the J call TRBJ2-3; 7 bases are a match to TRBD2. V lost 2 bases, J lost 5 bases, and 7 bases stayed unmatched. Germline V CDR1 and CDR2: SGHNT, YENEEA. The CDR3 is 15 amino acids. Written as DNA, the CDR3 is TGTGCCAGCAGCTTAAATGGCGGGAGACAAGATACGCAGTATTTT. Its translation is CASSLNGGRQDTQYF.

The rearrangement links TRBV2 to TRBJ1-5; possibly TRBD1 for D (5 bases). The V gene's germline CDR1 is SNHLY and CDR2 FYNNEI. With 4 bases removed from V and 0 bases from J, the gap between germline ends came to 10 bases. CDR3 length equals 15 residues. The CDR3 DNA is TGTGCCAGCAGTGTACAGGATTTTAGCAATCAGCCCCAGCATTTT. Translating it yields CASSVQDFSNQPQHF.

The genes are TRBV7-8 and TRBJ2-2; 10 bases map to TRBD1. J gave up 6 bases and V 5 bases, and 6 bases lay outside the gene matches. CDR3 length: 15 residues. CDR1 is SGHVS and CDR2 is FQNEAQ in the germline V gene. In DNA, the CDR3 is TGTGCCAGCAGCGCTACCGGGACAGGGGCCGGGGAGCTGTTTTTT. Its protein product is CASSATGTGAGELFF.

The chain recombines TRBV7-9 with TRBJ1-5, with 10 bases aligning to TRBD1. This CDR3 spans 16 amino acids. V gave up 1 base and J gave up 9 bases; unmatched junction bases: 9. Per germline, CDR1 SEHNR and CDR2 FQNEAQ (reference sequence). The CDR3 spells CASSLGSGTGVRPQHF. The CDR3 nucleotides read TGTGCCAGCAGCTTAGGTTCGGGGACAGGGGTGAGGCCCCAGCATTTT.

The chain uses TRBV5-4 and TRBJ2-1; a possible D gene is TRBD1 (5 bases). The CDR3 spans 16 residues. CDR1 and CDR2 (germline): SGHNT, YYREEE (reference sequence). V lost 3 bases, J lost 4 bases, and 17 bases lay in between. DNA of the CDR3: TGTGCCAGCAGCTCCTTTATGTCGCAGGGTTACAATGAGCAGTTCTTC. This encodes CASSSFMSQGYNEQFF.

The table lists this clone with a count of one. The V gene is TRBV7-2, the J gene TRBJ2-3; D may match TRBD1 or TRBD2 (5 bases each). The V gene lost 1 base and the J gene lost 0 bases, with 11 bases spanning the gap. Germline CDR1 SGHTA, CDR2 FQGNSA. This CDR3 comprises 16 residues. Here the CDR3 DNA reads TGTGCCAGCAGCTTAGGGGGGTCGGCTAGCACAGATACGCAGTATTTT. Its translation is CASSLGGSASTDTQYF.

This clone has just a few counts. V is TRBV28 and J is TRBJ1-2; no clear D gene. CDR1 MDHEN and CDR2 SYDVKM come from the germline V gene. V lost 6 bases to trimming and J lost 8 bases, with 16 bases between them. The CDR3 extends over 13 amino acids. CDR3 amino acids: CASRRTEMRGYTF. CDR3 in DNA: TGTGCCAGCAGACGGACGGAGATGCGGGGCTACACCTTC.

The J gene is TRBJ1-2, the V gene TRBV28; tentatively, D is TRBD1 (5 bases). V shed 3 bases and J shed 4 bases, with 6 bases lying between them. The length of the CDR3 is 12 residues. Germline V gene data show CDR1 as MDHEN and CDR2 as SYDVKM. The CDR3 region has the DNA TGTGCCAGCAGTTTCGGGGCCTATGGCTACACCTTC. Residues: CASSFGAYGYTF.

The rearrangement joins TRBV27 to TRBJ2-3; D may be TRBD2 (7 bases). CDR1 MNHEY and CDR2 SMNVEV come from the germline V gene (reference sequence). Trimming stripped 2 bases from V and 4 bases from J, with 13 bases between. There are 15 residues in the CDR3. Written as DNA, the CDR3 is TGTGCCAGCAGTTTAAGGGGGGGCGCGGCAGATACGCAGTATTTT. Protein product: CASSLRGGAADTQYF.

The chain combines TRBV5-4 with TRBJ2-2; no firm D call. CDR1 and CDR2 (germline): SGHNT, YYREEE (reference sequence). V dropped 0 bases and J dropped 0 bases, with 3 bases sitting between them. The CDR3 is made up of 14 amino acids. The CDR3 here is CASSLGPNTGELFF. CDR3 bases: TGTGCCAGCAGCTTGGGGCCGAACACCGGGGAGCTGTTTTTT.

As concerns this clone: In the same sample, other DNA sequences code for this CDR3. The V call is TRBV6-5, the J call TRBJ2-7; 7 positions agree with TRBD2. Germline CDR1 MNHEY, CDR2 SVGAGI. The CDR3 length is 13 residues. J gave up 6 bases and V 2 bases, and 4 bases lay outside the gene matches. The CDR3 sequence is CASSYVGRGEQYF. The CDR3 DNA reads TGTGCCAGCAGTTACGTGGGGAGGGGCGAGCAGTACTTC.

Relative to its sample, this clone is medium-sized. The chain joins TRBV5-1 to TRBJ2-7; 7 bases align to TRBD2. Germline V gene data show CDR1 as SGHRS and CDR2 as YFSETQ. The CDR3 is 15 amino acids. Trimming removed 4 bases from V and 3 bases from J; junction bases left unmatched: 10. This CDR3 reads CASSPAGPAHYEQYF. The CDR3 nucleotides are TGCGCCAGCAGCCCAGCGGGACCGGCCCACTACGAGCAGTACTTC.

J is TRBJ2-5 and V is TRBV7-9, with 9 bases matching TRBD1. Gene TRBJ2-7 matches the end of the DNA better, so the J call may be wrong. Germline CDR1 is SEHNR and CDR2 is FQNEAQ (reference sequence). The CDR3 is made up of 14 amino acids. This CDR3 reads CASSLGTGAYEQYF. CDR3 DNA: TGTGCCAGCAGCTTAGGGACAGGGGCCTACGAGCAGTACTTC.

The genes are TRBV18 and TRBJ2-7; D may be TRBD2 (5 bases). The CDR3 extends over 12 amino acids. V dropped 1 base and J dropped 7 bases, with 8 bases sitting between them. Germline CDR1 reads KGHSH; CDR2 reads LQKENI. CDR3 DNA sequence: TGTGCCAGCTCACCACGTGGGGAGGAGCAGTACTTC. Translating it yields CASSPRGEEQYF.

The chain links TRBV27 to TRBJ1-5, with TRBD1 as a possible D gene (5 bases). This CDR3 has 15 residues. Trimming cost V 5 bases and J 4 bases, with 15 bases left between them. Germline assignment: CDR1 MNHEY and CDR2 SMNVEV (reference sequence). The CDR3 region has the DNA TGTGCCAGCAGTACCCAGGGAGGTTGGAATCAGCCCCAGCATTTT. The encoded protein is CASSTQGGWNQPQHF.

The chain combines TRBV18 with TRBJ1-5; perhaps TRBD1 as D (5 bases). CDR1 and CDR2 (germline): KGHSH, LQKENI. Deletions cut 2 bases from V and 1 base from J, with 15 bases between. This CDR3 is built from 17 residues. The CDR3 is CASSPTMGVRSNQPQHF. In DNA, the CDR3 is TGTGCCAGCTCACCAACCATGGGGGTCAGGAGCAATCAGCCCCAGCATTTT.

V is TRBV7-2 and J is TRBJ1-5; D is unclear. CDR1 and CDR2 from the germline V gene are SGHTA and FQGNSA. The CDR3 is 13 residues long. Between the trimmed V and J ends, which lost 5 bases and 5 bases, there was a span of 10 bases. This chain's CDR3 is CASSGSQYQPQHF. The DNA for the CDR3 is TGTGCCAGCAGCGGATCACAATATCAGCCCCAGCATTTT.

The V call is TRBV7-8, the J call TRBJ1-2; D is unclear. The CDR3 consists of 15 residues. Germline V gives CDR1 SGHVS, CDR2 FQNEAQ. Trimming removed 2 bases at V and 2 bases at J, with 12 bases between. This CDR3 is CASSLTPDKNYGYTF. DNA of the CDR3: TGTGCCAGCAGCTTAACCCCTGACAAGAACTATGGCTACACCTTC.

The chain has TRBV5-1 and TRBJ2-2; TRBD2 aligns across 10 bases. V lost 0 bases, J lost 8 bases, and 4 bases stayed unmatched. CDR3 length: 15 residues. The germline V gene has CDR1 SGHRS and CDR2 YFSETQ. The DNA for the CDR3 is TGCGCCAGCAGCTTGGGTACTAGCGGGACAGGGGAGCTGTTTTTT. Its protein is CASSLGTSGTGELFF.

The rearrangement links TRBV4-1 to TRBJ2-2, with TRBD1 matching 10 bases. The CDR3 covers 15 residues. Germline V lookup: CDR1 MGHRA, CDR2 YSYEKL. The ends lost 4 bases at V and 6 bases at J; junction bases unmatched: 5. Here the CDR3 DNA reads TGCGCCAGCAGCCGTGGACAGGGGGATGCCGGGGAGCTGTTTTTT. This encodes CASSRGQGDAGELFF.

The chain is built from TRBV19 and TRBJ1-2; possibly TRBD1 for D (5 bases). Germline values: CDR1 LNHDA, CDR2 SQIVND (reference sequence). CDR3 size: 13 residues. Trimming took 8 bases from V and 8 from J, leaving 18 bases between them. The CDR3 region is CASARGPGLGYTF. The CDR3 DNA reads as TGTGCCAGTGCTAGGGGACCGGGCCTGGGCTACACCTTC.

The chain couples TRBV4-1 to TRBJ2-1, with TRBD2 matching over 10 bases. The V segment lost 4 bases and the J segment 12 bases; nucleotides outside the gene matches: 15. The CDR3 is 16 amino acids. Per germline, CDR1 MGHRA and CDR2 YSYEKL. DNA of the CDR3: TGCGCCAGCAGCCCCCTTCGAGCGGGAGGGCCGGTTAGGCAGTTCTTC. Translated, it gives CASSPLRAGGPVRQFF.